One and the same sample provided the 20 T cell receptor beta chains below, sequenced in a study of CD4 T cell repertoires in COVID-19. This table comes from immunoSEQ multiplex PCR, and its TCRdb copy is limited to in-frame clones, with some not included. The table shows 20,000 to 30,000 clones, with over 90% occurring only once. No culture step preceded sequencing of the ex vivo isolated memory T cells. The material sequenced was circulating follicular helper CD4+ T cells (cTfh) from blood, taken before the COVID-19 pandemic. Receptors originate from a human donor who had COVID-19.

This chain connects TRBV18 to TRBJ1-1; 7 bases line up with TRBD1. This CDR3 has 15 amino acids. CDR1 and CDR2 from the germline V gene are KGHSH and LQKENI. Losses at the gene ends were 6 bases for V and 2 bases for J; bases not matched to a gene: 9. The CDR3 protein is CASSFPTGFNTEAFF. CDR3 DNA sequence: TGTGCCAGCTCCTTCCCGACAGGGTTTAACACTGAAGCTTTCTTT.

The CDR3 sequence: CASSLVRGRDQPQHF. In DNA form, the CDR3 reads TGTGCCAGCAGCTTGGTCAGGGGGCGAGATCAGCCCCAGCATTTT. The V gene is TRBV5-5, the J gene TRBJ1-5; 8 bases match TRBD1. Trimming removed 0 bases from V and 5 bases from J; junction bases left unmatched: 4. CDR3 size: 15 residues. CDR1 and CDR2 (germline): SGHKS, YYEKEE (reference sequence).

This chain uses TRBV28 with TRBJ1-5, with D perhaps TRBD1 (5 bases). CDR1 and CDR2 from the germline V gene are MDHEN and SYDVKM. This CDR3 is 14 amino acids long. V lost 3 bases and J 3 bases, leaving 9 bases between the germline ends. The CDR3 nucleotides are TGTGCCAGCAGTTTGGCAGGGCACAATCAGCCCCAGCATTTT. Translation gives CASSLAGHNQPQHF. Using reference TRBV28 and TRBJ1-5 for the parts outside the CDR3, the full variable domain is DVKVTQSSRYLVKRTGEKVFLECVQDMDHENMFWYRQDPGLGLRLIYFSYDVKMKEKGDIPEGYSVSREKKERFSLILESASTNQTSMYLCASSLAGHNQPQHFGDGTRLSIL.

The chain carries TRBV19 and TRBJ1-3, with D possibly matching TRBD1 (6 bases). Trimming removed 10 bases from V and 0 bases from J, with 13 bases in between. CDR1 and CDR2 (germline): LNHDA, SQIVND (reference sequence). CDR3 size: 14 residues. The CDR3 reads CATYGDNSGNTIYF. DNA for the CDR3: TGTGCCACCTATGGGGACAACTCTGGAAACACCATATATTTT.

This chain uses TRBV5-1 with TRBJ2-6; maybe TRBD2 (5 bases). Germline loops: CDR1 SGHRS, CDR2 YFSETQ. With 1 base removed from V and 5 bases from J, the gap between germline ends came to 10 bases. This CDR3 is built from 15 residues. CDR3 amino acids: CASSLLEGRANVLTF. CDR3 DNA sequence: TGCGCCAGCAGCTTGTTAGAGGGAAGGGCCAACGTCCTGACTTTC.

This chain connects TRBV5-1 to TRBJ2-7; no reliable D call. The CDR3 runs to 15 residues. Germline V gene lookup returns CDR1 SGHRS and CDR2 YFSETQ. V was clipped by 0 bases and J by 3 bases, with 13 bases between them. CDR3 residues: CASSLGGADGYEQYF. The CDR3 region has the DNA TGCGCCAGCAGCTTGGGCGGAGCCGACGGCTACGAGCAGTACTTC.

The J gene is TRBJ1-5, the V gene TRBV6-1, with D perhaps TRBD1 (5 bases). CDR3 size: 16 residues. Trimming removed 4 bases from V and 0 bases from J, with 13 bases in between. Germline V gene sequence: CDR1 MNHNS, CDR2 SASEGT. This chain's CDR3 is CASSGAKGYSNQPQHF. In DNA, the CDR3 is TGTGCCAGCAGTGGGGCAAAGGGGTATAGCAATCAGCCCCAGCATTTT.

CDR3 nucleotides: TGTGCCAGCAGTCCCTCGAGCGGGAGGTTCGCCCCCGGGGAGCTGTTTTTT. It translates to CASSPSSGRFAPGELFF. The rearrangement joins TRBV28 to TRBJ2-2; TRBD2 aligns across 9 bases. The germline V gene encodes CDR1 MDHEN and CDR2 SYDVKM. J gave up 6 bases and V 5 bases, and 13 bases lay outside the gene matches. The CDR3 totals 17 residues.

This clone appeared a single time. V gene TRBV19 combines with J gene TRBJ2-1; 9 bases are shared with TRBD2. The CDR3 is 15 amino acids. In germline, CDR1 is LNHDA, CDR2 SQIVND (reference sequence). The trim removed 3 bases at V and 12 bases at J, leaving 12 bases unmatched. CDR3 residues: CASSMKAGGQGMQFF. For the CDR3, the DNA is TGTGCCAGTAGTATGAAAGCGGGAGGTCAGGGTATGCAGTTCTTC.

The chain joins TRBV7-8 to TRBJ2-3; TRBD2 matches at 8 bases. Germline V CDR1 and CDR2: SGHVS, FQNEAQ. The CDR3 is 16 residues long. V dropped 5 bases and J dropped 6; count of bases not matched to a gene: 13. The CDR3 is CASSLRLATQGDTQYF. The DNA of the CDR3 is TGTGCCAGCAGCCTGAGACTAGCGACGCAGGGGGATACGCAGTATTTT.

This chain's CDR3 is CASSVGGYGYTF. The CDR3 nucleotides read TGTGCCAGCAGTGTAGGGGGCTATGGCTACACCTTC. This chain links TRBV6-1 with TRBJ1-2, with D maybe TRBD1 (6 bases). CDR1 is MNHNS, CDR2 SASEGT, per germline. CDR3 length: 12 amino acids. Trimming stripped 4 bases from V and 4 bases from J, with 7 bases between.

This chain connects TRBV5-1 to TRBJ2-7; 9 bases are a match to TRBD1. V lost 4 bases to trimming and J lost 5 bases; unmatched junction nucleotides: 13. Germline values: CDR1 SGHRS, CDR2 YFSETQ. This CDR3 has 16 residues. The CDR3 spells CASSKIGQGTLDEQYF. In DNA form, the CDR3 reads TGCGCCAGCAGCAAAATAGGACAGGGGACTTTAGACGAGCAGTACTTC.

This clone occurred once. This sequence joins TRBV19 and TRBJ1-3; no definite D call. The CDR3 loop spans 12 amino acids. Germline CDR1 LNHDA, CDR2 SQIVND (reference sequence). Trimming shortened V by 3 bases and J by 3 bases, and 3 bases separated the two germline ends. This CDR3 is CASSINGNTIYF. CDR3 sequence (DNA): TGTGCCAGTAGTATCAATGGAAACACCATATATTTT. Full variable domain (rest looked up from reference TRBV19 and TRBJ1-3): DGGITQSPKYLFRKEGQNVTLSCEQNLNHDAMYWYRQDPGQGLRLIYYSQIVNDFQKGDIAEGYSVSREKKESFPLTVTSAQKNPTAFYLCASSINGNTIYFGEGSWLTVV.

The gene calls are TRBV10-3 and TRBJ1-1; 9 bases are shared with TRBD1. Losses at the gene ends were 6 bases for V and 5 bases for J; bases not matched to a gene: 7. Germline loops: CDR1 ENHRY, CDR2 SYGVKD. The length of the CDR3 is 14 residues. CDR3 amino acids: CAIRRGQGLTEAFF. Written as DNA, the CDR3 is TGTGCCATCAGGAGGGGACAGGGTTTGACTGAAGCTTTCTTT.

The CDR3 DNA sequence: TGTGCCAGCACCCAGAGCGGGGTCCGGGGCGGGGAGCTGTTTTTT. Translation gives CASTQSGVRGGELFF. V gene TRBV7-3 combines with J gene TRBJ2-2, with TRBD2 matching over 7 bases. Germline lookup yields CDR1 SGHTA and CDR2 FQGTGA. The CDR3 totals 15 residues. V was pared by 7 bases and J by 7 bases, with 12 bases of the junction left unmatched.

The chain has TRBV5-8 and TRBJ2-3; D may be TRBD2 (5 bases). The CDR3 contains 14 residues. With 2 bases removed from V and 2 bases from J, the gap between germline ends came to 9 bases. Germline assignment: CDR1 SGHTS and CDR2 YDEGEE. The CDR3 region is CASSFGETTDTQYF. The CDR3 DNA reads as TGTGCCAGCAGCTTTGGGGAGACCACAGATACGCAGTATTTT.

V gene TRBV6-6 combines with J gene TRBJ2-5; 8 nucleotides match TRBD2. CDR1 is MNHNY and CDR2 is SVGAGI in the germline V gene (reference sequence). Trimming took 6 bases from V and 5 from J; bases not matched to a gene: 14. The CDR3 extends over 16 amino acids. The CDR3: CASSYGAGDVRETQYF. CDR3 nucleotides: TGTGCCAGCAGCTACGGAGCGGGAGACGTCAGGGAGACCCAGTACTTC.

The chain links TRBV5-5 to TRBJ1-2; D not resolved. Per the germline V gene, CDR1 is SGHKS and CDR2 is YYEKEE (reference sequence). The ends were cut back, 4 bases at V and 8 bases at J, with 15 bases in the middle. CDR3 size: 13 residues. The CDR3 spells CASSPGFGEGYTF. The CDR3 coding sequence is TGTGCCAGCAGCCCGGGCTTTGGGGAGGGCTACACCTTC.

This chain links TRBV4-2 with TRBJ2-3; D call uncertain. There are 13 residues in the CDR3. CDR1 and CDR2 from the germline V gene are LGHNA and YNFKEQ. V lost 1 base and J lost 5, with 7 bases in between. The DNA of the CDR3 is TGTGCCAGCAGCCAAGGACTGATAGATACGCAGTATTTT. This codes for CASSQGLIDTQYF.

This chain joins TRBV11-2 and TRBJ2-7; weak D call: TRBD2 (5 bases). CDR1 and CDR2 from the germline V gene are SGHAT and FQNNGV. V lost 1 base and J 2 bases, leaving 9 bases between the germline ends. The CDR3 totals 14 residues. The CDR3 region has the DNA TGTGCCAGCAGCTTAGGGACTCGCACCTACGAGCAGTACTTC. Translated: CASSLGTRTYEQYF.